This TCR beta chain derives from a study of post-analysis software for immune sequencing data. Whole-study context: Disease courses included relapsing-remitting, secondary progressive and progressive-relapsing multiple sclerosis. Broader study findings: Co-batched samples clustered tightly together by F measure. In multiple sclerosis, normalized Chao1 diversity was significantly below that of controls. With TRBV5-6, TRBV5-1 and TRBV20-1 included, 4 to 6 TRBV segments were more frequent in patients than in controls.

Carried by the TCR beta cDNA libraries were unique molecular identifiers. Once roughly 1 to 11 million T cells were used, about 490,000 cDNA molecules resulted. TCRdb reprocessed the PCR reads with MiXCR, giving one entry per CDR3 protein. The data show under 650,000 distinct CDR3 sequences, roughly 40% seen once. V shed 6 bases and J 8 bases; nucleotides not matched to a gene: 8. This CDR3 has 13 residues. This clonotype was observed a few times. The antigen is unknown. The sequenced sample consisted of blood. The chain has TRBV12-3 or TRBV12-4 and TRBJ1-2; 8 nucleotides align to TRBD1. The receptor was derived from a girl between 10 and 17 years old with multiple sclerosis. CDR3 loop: CASSPGTGGGYTF. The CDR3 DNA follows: TGTGCCAGCAGCCCCGGGACAGGAGGGGGCTACACCTTC.